Here is one T cell receptor beta chain with its context. What it binds is unknown. The data originate from a study of identical twins. Findings and limits, study-wide: The conclusions drew on cross-sectional statistical analysis instead of tracking the same donors.

Each CDR3 protein gets one entry after TCRdb re-called the 5' RACE reads with MiXCR. The sample yields fewer than 550,000 distinct CDR3 sequences, roughly 13% seen once. V gave up 6 bases and J gave up 0 bases, with 14 bases separating them. Germline-derived CDR1 and CDR2 are DFQATT and SNEGSKA (reference sequence). This CDR3 has 14 residues. These sequences were also reported in another study, on yellow fever vaccine responses in identical twins. That investigation notes: On the reported evidence, twins' vaccine T cell responses seemed partly convergent and partly personalized.

The sequencing input was CD4+ T cells sorted from blood. The TCR originated in a woman aged 18-29 years in good health. The rearrangement uses TRBV20-1 and TRBJ2-5, with unresolved D. The CDR3 region is CSAPLWPNQETQYF. The CDR3, as DNA: TGCAGTGCCCCCCTGTGGCCAAACCAAGAGACCCAGTACTTC.